The T cell receptor (beta chain) under discussion was sequenced for a study of CD8 T cells in ankylosing spondylitis. General observations from the study: A TCR beta motif of 7 to 9 highly homologous variants seemed to mark ankylosing spondylitis blood. The authors reported significant enrichment of disease-linked clones in matched ankylosing spondylitis synovial fluid.

Comment on this clonotype: The antigen is unknown.

One entry per CDR3 protein results from TCRdb running MiXCR on the 5' RACE reads. The sample shows hundreds of thousands of distinct CDR3 sequences, around 11% of them seen only once. CDR1 SEHNR and CDR2 FQNEAQ come from the germline V gene (reference sequence). This CDR3 contains 15 residues. The TCR sequence derives from a male donor with ankylosing spondylitis. The sequenced material came from blood, either unsorted or a sorted T cell fraction (not recorded which). This sequence joins TRBV7-9 and TRBJ2-2; D not resolved. The CDR3 region has the DNA TGTGCAGCAAGGACCCAGACCGGTCTGACCGGGGAGCTGTTTTTT. This encodes CAARTQTGLTGELFF.